This T cell receptor (beta chain) comes out of a study of cytomegalovirus exposure and HLA in healthy donors. Study-level findings and limits: According to the study, around 180 TCR beta chains were cytomegalovirus-associated. In vitro assays verified that three CMV-associated chains recognized CMV antigens specifically.

As concerns this clone: Antigen unknown. At the DNA level, this CDR3 is encoded by other sequences in the same sample as well.

The CDR3 is made up of 13 amino acids. Germline CDR1 reads SGHRS; CDR2 reads YFSETQ. Trimming shortened V by 3 bases and J by 2 bases, and 8 bases separated the two germline ends. The study ran its PCR with 60 Vbeta and 13 Jbeta primers. Original processing methods: As a later analysis found, there were tens of millions of unique TCR beta chains, of which 8.5 million to 14 million were shared. The data were produced by immunoSEQ multiplex PCR, yet TCRdb's version contains in-frame clones alone and is incomplete. The DNA gave D and trimming, while V, J and clone size come from that table. The repertoire holds about 240,000 clones, with roughly four fifths as singletons.

The origin of this receptor is a woman between 55 and 75 years old in good health and CMV-seropositive. The V and J genes are TRBV5-1 and TRBJ1-1, with D maybe TRBD1 (5 bases). Material for sequencing was PBMCs. The CDR3 DNA reads as TGCGCCAGCAGCTCCCAGGGAAACACTGAAGCTTTCTTT. Translating gives CASSSQGNTEAFF.